These 8 T cell receptor beta chains were all obtained from the same sample, sequenced in a study of cytomegalovirus exposure and HLA in healthy donors. Only in-frame clones appear in the TCRdb table, and some are missing; sequencing was by immunoSEQ multiplex PCR. This sample has 200,000 or so clones, with 70% to 85% found just once. Sequencing was carried out using PBMCs. The receptors derive from a woman in her 30s in good health and CMV-seropositive.

This sequence joins TRBV29-1 and TRBJ2-5; D is unclear. This CDR3 contains 11 residues. Germline CDR1 and CDR2: SQVTM and ANQGSEA. Trimming shortened V by 5 bases and J by 4 bases, and 8 bases separated the two germline ends. The CDR3 coding sequence is TGCAGCGTTTCCTTCGGAGAGACCCAGTACTTC. Translated, it gives CSVSFGETQYF. The whole variable domain, filled in from reference TRBV29-1 and TRBJ2-5, reads SAVISQKPSRDICQRGTSLTIQCQVDSQVTMMFWYRQQPGQSLTLIATANQGSEATYESGFVIDKFPISRPNLTFSTLTVSNMSPEDSSIYLCSVSFGETQYFGPGTRLLVL.

The chain has TRBV2 and TRBJ2-7; D uncertain. The V gene lost 7 bases and the J gene lost 3 bases, with 10 bases spanning the gap. Germline V gene lookup returns CDR1 SNHLY and CDR2 FYNNEI. CDR3 length equals 12 residues. The CDR3 DNA reads as TGTGCCAGCAAAGAGGAGAGCTACGAGCAGTACTTC. This encodes CASKEESYEQYF.

The chain is built from TRBV18 and TRBJ2-3, with TRBD2 matching over 8 bases. Germline CDR1 KGHSH, CDR2 LQKENI. J lost 3 bases, V lost 2 bases, and 1 base had no gene match. There are 14 residues in the CDR3. The CDR3 loop reads CASSPSGRTDTQYF. The DNA for the CDR3 is TGTGCCAGCTCACCAAGCGGGAGAACAGATACGCAGTATTTT.

This chain uses TRBV5-4 with TRBJ2-7, with 12 bases fitting TRBD2. J lost 6 bases, V lost 1 base, and 2 bases had no gene match. This CDR3 is built from 14 residues. Germline lookup yields CDR1 SGHNT and CDR2 YYREEE (reference sequence). CDR3 in amino acids: CASSLPSGRGEQYF. As DNA, the CDR3 is TGTGCCAGCAGCTTGCCTAGCGGGAGGGGCGAGCAGTACTTC.

The rearrangement joins TRBV30 to TRBJ2-7, with 11 nucleotides matching TRBD2. The length of the CDR3 is 17 residues. Germline V gives CDR1 GTSNPN, CDR2 SVGIG (reference sequence). J was trimmed by 3 bases and V by 0 bases; bases with no gene match: 10. The CDR3 here is CAWSVGLLLAGVYEQYF. CDR3 nucleotides: TGTGCCTGGAGTGTGGGCTTGCTACTAGCGGGAGTCTACGAGCAGTACTTC.

The J gene is TRBJ2-1, the V gene TRBV29-1; 10 bases agree with TRBD2. V gave up 4 bases and J gave up 9 bases; unmatched junction bases: 6. CDR3 length equals 13 residues. Germline loops: CDR1 SQVTM, CDR2 ANQGSEA. The DNA for the CDR3 is TGCAGCGTTGTGATCCTAGCGGGAGTTGAGCAGTTCTTC. Translation: CSVVILAGVEQFF.

The chain has TRBV6-5 and TRBJ2-7, with 9 bases lining up with TRBD1. Germline V gene data show CDR1 as MNHEY and CDR2 as SVGAGI. V shed 5 bases and J 5 bases; nucleotides not matched to a gene: 7. The CDR3 sequence is 14 residues long. The CDR3 loop reads CASSVDRGRDEQYF. CDR3 in DNA: TGTGCCAGCAGTGTCGACAGGGGGAGGGACGAGCAGTACTTC.

This clone was recorded a few times. The chain employs TRBV27 and TRBJ1-1; D remains unclear. V was shortened by 8 bases and J by 7 bases, with 17 bases between the two germline ends. Germline values: CDR1 MNHEY, CDR2 SMNVEV (reference sequence). The CDR3 is 13 amino acids. The CDR3 loop reads CASSARMEGEAFF. CDR3 in DNA: TGTGCCAGCTCCGCTCGCATGGAGGGTGAAGCTTTCTTT.